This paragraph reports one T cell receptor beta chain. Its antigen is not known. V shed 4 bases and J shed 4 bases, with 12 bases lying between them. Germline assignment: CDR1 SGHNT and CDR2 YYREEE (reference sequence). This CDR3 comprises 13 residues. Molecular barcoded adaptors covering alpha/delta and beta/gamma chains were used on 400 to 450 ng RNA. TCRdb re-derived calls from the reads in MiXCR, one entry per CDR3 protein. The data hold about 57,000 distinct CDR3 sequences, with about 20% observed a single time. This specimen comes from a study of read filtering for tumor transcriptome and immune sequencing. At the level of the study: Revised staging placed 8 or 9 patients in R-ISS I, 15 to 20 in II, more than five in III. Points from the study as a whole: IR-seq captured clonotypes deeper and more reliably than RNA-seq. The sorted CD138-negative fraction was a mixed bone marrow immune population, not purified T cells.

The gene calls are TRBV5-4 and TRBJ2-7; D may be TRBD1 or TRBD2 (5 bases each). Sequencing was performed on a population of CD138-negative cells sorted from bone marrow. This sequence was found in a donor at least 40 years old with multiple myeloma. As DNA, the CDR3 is TGTGCCAGCAGCCGGGACCATTTATACGAGCAGTACTTC. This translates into CASSRDHLYEQYF.